One and the same sample provided the 5 T cell receptor beta chains below, sequenced in a study of monozygotic twins with inflammatory bowel disease. From its re-call of the 5' RACE reads, TCRdb lists each CDR3 protein once, without DNA. This table holds about 450,000 distinct CDR3 sequences. The sequenced material came from blood. All receptors come from a human donor with ulcerative colitis or Crohn's disease, or a healthy co-twin of an affected twin (not recorded which).

The chain has TRBV14 and TRBJ2-1; the TCRdb call, TRBD1, lacks DNA for checking. The CDR3 extends over 14 amino acids. The germline gives CDR1 SGHDN, CDR2 FVKESK. CDR3 residues: CASSQSPAYNEQFF.

The chain is built from TRBV5-6 and TRBJ2-2. The CDR3 consists of 16 residues. CDR1 and CDR2 (germline): SGHDT, YYEEEE. CDR3 sequence reads: CASTRLVNSNTGELFF.

This chain uses TRBV5-6 with TRBJ2-3; the D call of TRBD2 rests on TCRdb alone, since no DNA is present to check it. Germline CDR1 and CDR2: SGHDT and YYEEEE. The CDR3 is 15 amino acids. Here the CDR3 reads CASSLGTSGADTQYF.

The chain has TRBV28 and TRBJ2-1. This CDR3 spans 13 amino acids. CDR1 and CDR2 from the germline V gene are MDHEN and SYDVKM. The CDR3 sequence is CASSLNAYNEQFF.

This sequence joins TRBV11-2 and TRBJ1-4. CDR3 length: 12 residues. Germline loops: CDR1 SGHAT, CDR2 FQNNGV. The CDR3: CASSLSRRKLFF.